These T cell receptor beta chains were read from a single sample in a study of T cells in Graves' hyperthyroidism and ophthalmopathy. TCRdb redid the calling of the multiplex PCR reads with MiXCR, one entry per CDR3 protein. The data contain about 380,000 distinct CDR3 sequences, about 14% of them singletons. The sequencing input was blood. Receptors were obtained from a woman under 40 with Graves' ophthalmopathy. Each CDR3 is given with its conserved first and last residue. The order of the fields is D gene, clone size, V gene, J gene, CDR3 DNA, CDR3 protein. The D gene is left open where the match is weak. Clone size is shown for a subset of rows, as once, few, many or a class of expanded clone.

TRBD1	many	TRBV7-8	TRBJ1-2	TGTGCCAGCAGTTGGGACAGGGATGATGGCTACACCTTC	CASSWDRDDGYTF
TRBD1	.	TRBV15	TRBJ1-6	TGTGCCACCAGCACGGCCGGGACAGGGTCTCGCACCCTCCACTTT	CATSTAGTGSRTLHF
.	many	TRBV20-1	TRBJ1-5	TGCAGTGCTACCGGACTCCGAAATCAGCCCCAGCATTTT	CSATGLRNQPQHF
TRBD1	few	TRBV15	TRBJ1-3	TGTGCCACCAGCAGAGATTTGATGGGGACAGGGGCTGGAAACACCATATATTTT	CATSRDLMGTGAGNTIYF
TRBD1	many	TRBV7-9	TRBJ1-2	TGTGCCAGCAGCCCTCCCTACCGGGACAGGACTAACTATGGCTACACCTTC	CASSPPYRDRTNYGYTF
TRBD1	.	TRBV2	TRBJ1-1	TGTGCCAGCAGTCGGACAGGGATCAACACTGAAGCTTTCTTT	CASSRTGINTEAFF
TRBD1	many	TRBV11-2	TRBJ2-1	TGTGCCAGCAGCCGTGGACAGGGGGCATCCAATGAGCAGTTCTTC	CASSRGQGASNEQFF
.	.	TRBV7-9	TRBJ1-3	TGTGCCAGCAGCCGAACGGGGGTTTGGGGAAACACCATATATTTT	CASSRTGVWGNTIYF
TRBD1	.	TRBV6-5	TRBJ1-1	TGTGCCAGCAGTTACGATTCTACAGGGGCCACTGAAGCTTTCTTT	CASSYDSTGATEAFF
.	few	TRBV20-1	TRBJ2-3	TGCAATCTCTACATGGACAGCGATACGCAGTATTTT	CNLYMDSDTQYF
.	few	TRBV5-1	TRBJ2-5	TGCGCCAGCAGCTACGGGTCCCAGAGGCAAGAGACCCAGTACTTC	CASSYGSQRQETQYF
TRBD2	.	TRBV5-8	TRBJ2-1	TGTGCCAGCAGCTCGGGACTAGCCCGTTACAATGAGCAGTTCTTC	CASSSGLARYNEQFF
.	few	TRBV5-1	TRBJ1-1	TGCGCCAGCAGACCTGAGCGGGGTGAAGCTTTCTTT	CASRPERGEAFF
.	many	TRBV13	TRBJ1-1	TGTGCCAGCACCCGGGGAGATCACACTGAAGCTTTCTTT	CASTRGDHTEAFF
.	many	TRBV7-9	TRBJ1-2	TGTGCCAGCAGCTTAGATGGGGGGCGCGATGGCTACACCTTC	CASSLDGGRDGYTF
.	many	TRBV28	TRBJ2-1	TGTGCCAGCAGTATCTCTCAGGGGGGTGAGCAGTTCTTC	CASSISQGGEQFF
TRBD1	few	TRBV14	TRBJ2-1	TGTGCCAGCAGTCCAGCAACGGGGACAGGTCGCAATGAGCAGTTCTTC	CASSPATGTGRNEQFF
TRBD1	few	TRBV5-1	TRBJ1-4	TGCGCCAGCAGCACCGGACAGGGATTTTCTAATGAAAAACTGTTTTTT	CASSTGQGFSNEKLFF
TRBD2	many	TRBV28	TRBJ2-3	TGTGCCAGCAGTTTGGGAGCGGGGGCGCGCACAGATACGCAGTATTTT	CASSLGAGARTDTQYF
TRBD1	many	TRBV29-1	TRBJ2-5	TGCAGCGCTCGGGACAGGTCGCAAGAGACCCAGTACTTC	CSARDRSQETQYF
.	.	TRBV2	TRBJ1-2	TGTGCCAGCAGGGGGGGTGCCCGATATGGCTACACCTTC	CASRGGARYGYTF
.	.	TRBV6-1	TRBJ2-6	TGTGCCGGCAGCCCACCGGCGCTAGCGAACTCTGGGGCCAACGTCCTGACTTTC	CAGSPPALANSGANVLTF
.	many	TRBV4-1	TRBJ1-4	TGCGCCAGCAGCCAACGACGGGAAACTAATGAAAAACTGTTTTTT	CASSQRRETNEKLFF
TRBD1	.	TRBV10-3	TRBJ2-2	TGTGCCATAAACAGGGGCACCGGGGAGCTGTTTTTT	CAINRGTGELFF
TRBD1	few	TRBV7-9	TRBJ2-1	TGTGCCAGCAGGGGGACAGTAGGGAATGGGGGGCAGTTCTTC	CASRGTVGNGGQFF
.	.	TRBV4-1	TRBJ2-5	TGCGCCAGCAGCCAAGTGGCGGGACAAGAGACCCAGTACTTC	CASSQVAGQETQYF
TRBD1	many	TRBV7-2	TRBJ1-3	TGTGCCAGCAGCTCCTCTCCAGGGGGACCTGGAAACACCATATATTTT	CASSSSPGGPGNTIYF
.	many	TRBV20-1	TRBJ1-5	TGCAGTGCCTCAGCGGATAGCAATCAGCCCCAGCATTTT	CSASADSNQPQHF
TRBD1	many	TRBV5-1	TRBJ1-1	TGCGCCAGCAGCTTGGCAGGGGGAAGCCGGACTGAAGCTTTCTTT	CASSLAGGSRTEAFF
.	many	TRBV6-2/TRBV6-3	TRBJ1-2	TGTGCCAGCAGTTACTCAGGTCTCTATGGCTACACCTTC	CASSYSGLYGYTF
.	many	TRBV15	TRBJ1-6	TGTGCCACCACCCCAGGGAGAAGAAATTCACCCCTCCACTTT	CATTPGRRNSPLHF
.	many	TRBV11-2	TRBJ1-5	TGTGCCAGCAGCGACGGGACGGTAAGCAATCAGCCCCAGCATTTT	CASSDGTVSNQPQHF
.	.	TRBV19	TRBJ2-7	TGTGCCAGTAGTATAGGGTCCGGCCTCTACGAGCAGTACTTC	CASSIGSGLYEQYF
TRBD2	many	TRBV12-3/TRBV12-4	TRBJ2-3	TGTGCCAGCAGTTCGCGTACTAGCGGGGGCCCCACAGATACGCAGTATTTT	CASSSRTSGGPTDTQYF
TRBD2	.	TRBV20-1	TRBJ2-5	TGCAGTGCTGCTAGCGGGGGGAGAGGGGAAGAGACCCAGTACTTC	CSAASGGRGEETQYF
.	many	TRBV7-9	TRBJ2-7	TGTGCCAGCAGCTTTGGGGGCAGACCCTACGAGCAGTACTTC	CASSFGGRPYEQYF
.	few	TRBV30	TRBJ1-6	TGTGCCCGGGGGGGGCCAGGGAATAATTCACCCCTCCACTTT	CARGGPGNNSPLHF
TRBD2	.	TRBV6-1	TRBJ2-2	TGTGCCAGCGGGGGGGCCGGGGAGCTGTTTTTT	CASGGAGELFF
.	many	TRBV2	TRBJ1-6	TGTGCCAGCAGTGATACAGGTCTGGGTTCACCCCTCCACTTT	CASSDTGLGSPLHF
.	many	TRBV7-6	TRBJ1-5	TGTGCCAGCAGCACAGGGTTGTGGCAGCCCCAGCATTTT	CASSTGLWQPQHF
.	many	TRBV6-5	TRBJ2-7	TGTGCCAGCAGTTACTACCAAGGGATCGAGCAGTACTTC	CASSYYQGIEQYF
TRBD1	many	TRBV11-2	TRBJ2-7	TGTGCCAGCAGCTTAGTGCCGACAGGGGTCTACGAGCAGTACTTC	CASSLVPTGVYEQYF
TRBD1	many	TRBV7-8	TRBJ1-1	TGTGCCAGCAGCTTAGAACAGGGGAACGTGAACACTGAAGCTTTCTTT	CASSLEQGNVNTEAFF
.	many	TRBV12-3/TRBV12-4	TRBJ1-1	TGTGCCAGCAGACTCAGGGGATGGGGAGCTTTCTTT	CASRLRGWGAFF
.	many	TRBV30	TRBJ1-1	TGTGCCTGGAGTTTTATGACTGGATGGAACACTGAAGCTTTCTTT	CAWSFMTGWNTEAFF
.	many	TRBV7-6	TRBJ2-3	TGTGCCAGCAGCTTAAGTTCTCCTGCTAGCACAGATACGCAGTATTTT	CASSLSSPASTDTQYF
.	many	TRBV28	TRBJ2-3	TGTGCCAGCAGTTTAGAGTCGCCAGATACGCAGTATTTT	CASSLESPDTQYF
.	.	TRBV29-1	TRBJ1-1	TGCAGCGTTGAAGGGGATCCAGGCACTGAAGCTTTCTTT	CSVEGDPGTEAFF
TRBD1	.	TRBV3-1	TRBJ1-1	TGTGCCAGCAGCCAAGACTGGACAGGCACTGAAGCTTTCTTT	CASSQDWTGTEAFF
TRBD1	many	TRBV12-3/TRBV12-4	TRBJ1-1	TGTGCCAGCAGTTTAGACAGGGGGCACACTGAAGCTTTCTTT	CASSLDRGHTEAFF